This T cell receptor beta chain was captured in a study of T cells expressing NK-cell markers. Study as a whole: All TCR beta repertoires analysed originated from sorted CD3+CD56+NKG2C+, CD3+CD56+NKG2C- and CD3+CD56-NKG2C+ T cells. Eight donors were sequenced, of whom seven were HCMV-seropositive, while the remaining one was HCMV-seronegative. Study results and limitations: Six or seven donors had dominant NKG2C+ clonotypes that comprised about 1.0-7.5% of their CD8+ T cells.

Template switching by 5'RACE with UMIs generated the TCR beta cDNA. TCRdb re-called the 5' RACE reads and shows each CDR3 protein once, DNA omitted. The table for this sample gives 140,000 to 150,000 distinct CDR3 sequences. This CDR3 spans 12 amino acids. Germline V CDR1 and CDR2: SGHNT, YYREEE (reference sequence). On this clonotype itself: Antigen unknown.

Sequences were obtained from blood T cells: a sorted CD56 or NKG2C T cell subset, CD4+ or CD8+ T cells, or bulk PBMC T cells (not recorded which). The sequence was obtained from a man in his late teens or twenties in good health. V is TRBV5-4 and J is TRBJ2-7. CDR3 region: CASSLDSGEQYF.